The rows below give T cell receptor beta chains drawn from one sample of a study of CD8 T cells in ankylosing spondylitis. MiXCR, applied by TCRdb to the 5' RACE reads, yields one record per CDR3 protein. Of around 130,000 distinct CDR3 sequences listed, about 6.4% are singletons. The sequenced material came from blood, either unsorted or a sorted T cell fraction (not recorded which). The receptors derive from a male donor with ankylosing spondylitis or in good health (not recorded which). Each CDR3 is given with its conserved first and last residue. The order of the fields is V gene, D gene, clone size, J gene, CDR3 length, CDR3 protein, CDR3 DNA. D genes are given only for firm matches. Where a row states a size, it is once, few, many or the class of an expanded clone; other rows omit it.

>TRBV5-1|.|few|TRBJ1-1|11
CASSLESEAFF
TGCGCCAGCAGCTTGGAATCTGAAGCTTTCTTT
>TRBV28|.|many|TRBJ2-3|15
CASSHGPASTDTQYF
TGTGCCAGCAGTCACGGGCCGGCTAGCACAGATACGCAGTATTTT
>TRBV29-1|.|many|TRBJ2-3|13
CSVFSGSADTQYF
TGCAGCGTCTTTTCAGGGAGCGCAGATACGCAGTATTTT
>TRBV5-1|.|many|TRBJ1-1|12
CASSPQITEAFF
TGCGCCAGCAGCCCCCAGATCACTGAAGCTTTCTTT
>TRBV18|TRBD1|few|TRBJ1-5|16
CASSPREGQGAQPQHF
TGTGCCAGCTCACCAAGGGAGGGACAGGGGGCTCAGCCCCAGCATTTT
>TRBV20-1|TRBD2|many|TRBJ2-3|12
CSFPWGGHTQYF
TGCAGTTTCCCTTGGGGAGGGCATACGCAGTATTTT
>TRBV20-1|.|many|TRBJ1-5|14
CSASTVRSNQPQHF
TGCAGTGCTAGCACAGTTAGAAGCAATCAGCCCCAGCATTTT
>TRBV20-1|TRBD2|many|TRBJ2-7|15
CSANPTSGRSNEQYF
TGCAGTGCAAACCCCACTAGCGGGAGATCCAACGAGCAGTACTTC
>TRBV18|.|.|TRBJ1-2|13
CASSPNRFDGYTF
TGTGCCAGCTCACCGAACAGGTTTGATGGCTACACCTTC
>TRBV18|.|many|TRBJ2-3|15
CASSPGQRSTDTQYF
TGTGCCAGCTCACCAGGTCAGCGATCCACAGATACGCAGTATTTT
>TRBV10-3|TRBD2|many|TRBJ2-1|15
CAISDGTSGNNEQFF
TGTGCCATCAGTGATGGGACTAGCGGGAACAATGAGCAGTTCTTC
>TRBV12-3/TRBV12-4|TRBD2|large|TRBJ2-1|13
CASSLVGGNEQFF
TGTGCCAGCAGTTTAGTCGGGGGGAATGAGCAGTTCTTC
>TRBV5-1|.|many|TRBJ1-2|13
CASSPDLALGYTF
TGCGCCAGCTCCCCAGACTTGGCCCTGGGCTACACCTTC
>TRBV30|.|few|TRBJ2-3|14
CAWSVTQGPDTQYF
TGTGCCTGGAGTGTTACCCAGGGTCCGGATACGCAGTATTTT
>TRBV12-3/TRBV12-4|TRBD2|many|TRBJ2-5|15
CASSLSGGRRETQYF
TGTGCCAGCAGTTTAAGCGGGGGGAGGAGGGAGACCCAGTACTTC
>TRBV20-1|TRBD1|many|TRBJ1-4|13
CSAGGTANEKLFF
TGCAGTGCCGGAGGGACAGCAAATGAAAAACTGTTTTTT
>TRBV5-1|.|many|TRBJ1-1|11
CASSLDGWAFF
TGCGCCAGCAGCTTGGACGGGTGGGCTTTCTTT
>TRBV3-1|.|many|TRBJ2-3|14
CASSHPRPGDTQYF
TGTGCCAGCAGCCATCCAAGGCCGGGAGATACGCAGTATTTT
>TRBV12-3/TRBV12-4|.|many|TRBJ1-1|15
CASSLVQGFRTEAFF
TGTGCCAGCAGTTTAGTACAGGGTTTTAGGACTGAAGCTTTCTTT
>TRBV4-3|TRBD1|many|TRBJ2-1|16
CASSQDRGPSYNEQFF
TGCGCCAGCAGCCAAGATAGGGGGCCCTCCTACAATGAGCAGTTCTTC
>TRBV19|.|.|TRBJ1-5|17
CASSMNFRGGSNQPQHF
TGTGCCAGTAGTATGAATTTCAGGGGAGGTAGCAATCAGCCCCAGCATTTT
>TRBV27|TRBD2|few|TRBJ2-1|15
CASRGEGRGYNEQFF
TGTGCCAGCAGAGGGGAGGGCCGAGGCTACAATGAGCAGTTCTTC
>TRBV3-1|.|many|TRBJ2-7|15
CASSPRGGLVDEQYF
TGTGCCAGCAGCCCAAGAGGGGGGCTGGTGGACGAGCAGTACTTC
>TRBV5-1|TRBD2|.|TRBJ2-1|16
CASSFAAGSSYNEQFF
TGCGCCAGCAGCTTTGCAGCGGGAAGCTCCTACAATGAGCAGTTCTTC
>TRBV11-2|.|.|TRBJ2-2|17
CASSLGFQMPNTGELFF
TGTGCCAGCAGCTTAGGGTTTCAGATGCCCAACACCGGGGAGCTGTTTTTT
>TRBV10-1|.|many|TRBJ1-1|13
CASSERMNTEAFF
TGCGCCAGCAGTGAGAGGATGAACACTGAAGCTTTCTTT
>TRBV11-1|.|many|TRBJ2-7|14
CASSLSESSYEQYF
TGTGCCAGCAGCTTAAGTGAAAGCTCCTACGAGCAGTACTTC
>TRBV20-1|.|many|TRBJ1-2|12
CSASLPGVGYTF
TGCAGTGCTTCGCTACCTGGCGTAGGCTACACCTTC
>TRBV5-1|.|many|TRBJ2-7|13
CASSLAGFNEQYF
TGCGCCAGCAGCTTGGCCGGGTTCAACGAGCAGTACTTC
>TRBV5-6|.|many|TRBJ2-3|13
CASSFGTTDTQYF
TGTGCCAGCAGCTTCGGAACCACAGATACGCAGTATTTT
>TRBV20-1|TRBD2|.|TRBJ2-1|19
CSAKAPGLAGGSSYNEQFF
TGCAGTGCTAAAGCTCCGGGACTAGCGGGAGGTAGCTCCTACAATGAGCAGTTCTTC
>TRBV5-1|TRBD2|many|TRBJ2-1|16
CASTFIGLAGANEQFF
TGCGCCAGCACCTTCATTGGACTAGCGGGAGCCAATGAGCAGTTCTTC
>TRBV7-9|.|many|TRBJ1-2|13
CASSLGTTYGYTF
TGTGCCAGCAGCTTAGGGACAACCTATGGCTACACCTTC
>TRBV6-1|.|many|TRBJ1-1|13
CASSEGWGNEAFF
TGTGCCAGCAGTGAAGGGTGGGGGAATGAAGCTTTCTTT
>TRBV2|TRBD1|many|TRBJ2-2|16
CASSEPGQGAPGELFF
TGTGCCAGCAGTGAACCGGGACAGGGGGCCCCCGGGGAGCTGTTTTTT
>TRBV5-1|.|many|TRBJ1-2|14
CASSLMTDSYGYTF
TGCGCCAGCAGCTTGATGACGGACTCCTATGGCTACACCTTC
>TRBV18|TRBD1|many|TRBJ2-6|18
CASSPTGTGSSGANVLTF
TGTGCCAGCTCACCTACCGGGACAGGCTCTTCTGGGGCCAACGTCCTGACTTTC
>TRBV14|.|many|TRBJ2-5|14
CASSPDPAPETQYF
TGTGCCAGCAGCCCGGATCCAGCCCCAGAGACCCAGTACTTC
>TRBV7-6|TRBD2|many|TRBJ2-3|18
CASSPTSGGSSSTDTQYF
TGTGCCAGCAGCCCTACTAGCGGGGGGTCCTCTAGCACAGATACGCAGTATTTT
>TRBV5-1|.|many|TRBJ2-2|16
CASSLEWRGSAGELFF
TGCGCCAGCAGCTTGGAATGGAGGGGGTCGGCCGGGGAGCTGTTTTTT
>TRBV24-1|.|.|TRBJ2-1|20
CATSDPFGSHAESSYNEQFF
TGTGCCACCAGTGATCCATTTGGTTCTCATGCGGAAAGCTCCTACAATGAGCAGTTCTTC
>TRBV30|.|few|TRBJ1-2|12
CAWSANGDGYTF
TGTGCCTGGAGTGCCAATGGAGATGGCTACACCTTC